This T cell receptor (beta chain) was recovered during a study of blood T cell repertoires in COVID-19. The ends were cut back, 0 bases at V and 5 bases at J, with 9 bases in the middle. CDR1 and CDR2 from the germline V gene are SEHNR and FQNEAQ (reference sequence). This CDR3 has 14 residues. Profiling relied on immunoSEQ multiplex PCR, and the TCRdb table lists in-frame clones only, not all of them. The sample shows 350,000 to 400,000 clones, about 89% of them seen only once. The sample taken for sequencing was PBMCs or T cells enriched from blood (not recorded which). This rearrangement joins TRBV7-9 to TRBJ2-3; a weak D match, TRBD2 (5 bases). This receptor was taken from a woman between 40 and 55 years old who had been exposed to COVID-19. CDR3 amino acids: CASSLAGVVDTQYF. The CDR3 coding sequence is TGTGCCAGCAGCTTAGCGGGAGTTGTAGATACGCAGTATTTT.